These 24 T cell receptor beta chains were sequenced from one sample in a study of blood T cell repertoires in COVID-19. Sequenced by immunoSEQ multiplex PCR; TCRdb stores in-frame clones only, minus some. This sample has over 150,000 clones; around 84% occur once, and the top ten carry approximately 0.5%. Sequenced input: peripheral blood. These TCRs come from a man aged 55 to 70 with COVID-19, enrolled during active disease.

The V and J genes are TRBV3-1 (or the pseudogene TRBV3-2) and TRBJ2-1; 8 nucleotides align to TRBD1. Germline loops: CDR1 LGHDT, CDR2 YNNKEL (reference sequence). This CDR3 contains 13 residues. Germline trimming cut 1 base from V and 9 bases from J; bases unmatched to any gene: 2. The CDR3: CASSQGTGSEQFF. CDR3 nucleotide sequence: TGTGCCAGCAGCCAAGGGACAGGGAGTGAGCAGTTCTTC.

The gene calls are TRBV27 and TRBJ1-1, with D possibly being TRBD1 (5 bases). The V end lost 5 bases, the J end lost 7 bases, and 14 bases lay between the germline ends. The CDR3 has 13 amino acids. From germline, CDR1 is MNHEY and CDR2 SMNVEV (reference sequence). The chain's CDR3 is CASSPRQGDEAFF. In nucleotides, the CDR3 is TGTGCCAGCAGTCCAAGGCAGGGTGATGAAGCTTTCTTT.

This chain joins TRBV6-5 and TRBJ2-3; TRBD1 matches at 7 bases. There are 15 residues in the CDR3. Germline CDR1 and CDR2: MNHEY and SVGAGI. Germline trimming cut 0 bases from V and 4 bases from J; bases unmatched to any gene: 4. This CDR3 reads CASSYSQGTADTQYF. Here the CDR3 DNA reads TGTGCCAGCAGTTACTCACAGGGGACGGCAGATACGCAGTATTTT.

This clone appeared once. V gene TRBV27 combines with J gene TRBJ2-1; 7 bases line up with TRBD2. The ends lost 5 bases at V and 11 bases at J; junction bases unmatched: 15. Germline V lookup: CDR1 MNHEY, CDR2 SMNVEV (reference sequence). The CDR3 spans 15 residues. The CDR3 reads CASSHLTSTPTKQFF. The CDR3 DNA follows: TGTGCCAGCAGTCACTTGACTAGCACTCCGACAAAGCAGTTCTTC.

This chain joins TRBV28 and TRBJ1-1; possibly TRBD1 for D (5 bases). In germline, CDR1 is MDHEN, CDR2 SYDVKM. V shed 6 bases and J shed 1 base, with 15 bases lying between them. The CDR3 totals 15 residues. The CDR3 here is CASRRDRNWNTEAFF. For the CDR3, the DNA is TGTGCCAGCAGGCGCGACAGAAATTGGAACACTGAAGCTTTCTTT.

CDR3 in amino acids: CASSPGTSGRNEQFF. The CDR3 nucleotides read TGTGCCAGCAGCCCCGGGACTAGCGGGAGAAATGAGCAGTTCTTC. The V call is TRBV13, the J call TRBJ2-1; the match to TRBD2 covers 14 bases. Germline-derived CDR1 and CDR2 are PRHDT and FYEKMQ (reference sequence). V lost 5 bases, J lost 7 bases, and 4 bases stayed unmatched. This CDR3 comprises 15 residues.

This rearrangement joins TRBV3-1 (or the pseudogene TRBV3-2) to TRBJ1-3; 9 bases match TRBD1. The junction had 7 bases not matched to a gene; V was cut back by 3 bases and J by 1 base. The length of the CDR3 is 17 residues. Germline lookup yields CDR1 LGHDT and CDR2 YNNKEL (reference sequence). In DNA, the CDR3 is TGTGCCAGCAGCCAGAGGGACAGGGTGAGATCTGGAAACACCATATATTTT. The encoded protein is CASSQRDRVRSGNTIYF.

This chain uses TRBV29-1 with TRBJ1-2, with unresolved D. The CDR3 is 14 amino acids. Trimming pared 2 bases from V and 4 bases from J, leaving 14 bases between. Germline CDR1 is SQVTM and CDR2 is ANQGSEA. CDR3 loop: CSVELGSRTYGYTF. The CDR3 DNA is TGCAGCGTTGAACTGGGGAGTCGGACCTATGGCTACACCTTC.

This chain uses TRBV7-2 with TRBJ2-5; 8 positions agree with TRBD2. Per the germline V gene, CDR1 is SGHTA and CDR2 is FQGNSA. The CDR3 has 15 amino acids. The J segment lost 6 bases and the V segment lost 5 bases, leaving 11 bases of the junction unmatched. The CDR3 DNA reads TGTGCCAGCAGCCCTGGCGGAGCGGGAGAGAAGACCCAGTACTTC. Encoded protein: CASSPGGAGEKTQYF.

V gene TRBV9 combines with J gene TRBJ2-1, with 10 bases fitting TRBD2. The CDR3 length is 15 residues. V gave up 3 bases and J gave up 6 bases; unmatched junction bases: 6. Germline values: CDR1 SGDLS, CDR2 YYNGEE. The CDR3: CASSAIAGGRNEQFF. The CDR3 DNA reads as TGTGCCAGCAGCGCAATAGCGGGGGGCCGCAATGAGCAGTTCTTC.

The V gene is TRBV19, the J gene TRBJ1-2; 8 bases match TRBD1. Germline V gene data show CDR1 as LNHDA and CDR2 as SQIVND (reference sequence). With 3 bases clipped from V and 4 bases from J, the junction kept 4 bases outside the gene matches. The CDR3 sequence is 14 residues long. CDR3 nucleotide sequence: TGTGCCAGTAGTATGGGGACAGGTACCTATGGCTACACCTTC. Translation: CASSMGTGTYGYTF.

The genes are TRBV2 and TRBJ2-1; 10 bases align to TRBD1. The CDR3 is 14 amino acids. CDR1 SNHLY and CDR2 FYNNEI come from the germline V gene. Losses at the gene ends were 6 bases for V and 2 bases for J; bases not matched to a gene: 1. The CDR3 nucleotides are TGTGCCAGCAGGGGACAGGGGACCTACAATGAGCAGTTCTTC. Its protein product is CASRGQGTYNEQFF.

The chain joins TRBV27 to TRBJ2-6; TRBD1 matches 9 bases. Germline V CDR1 and CDR2: MNHEY, SMNVEV (reference sequence). V lost 4 bases and J lost 2; bases outside the gene matches: 3. The CDR3 spans 16 residues. CDR3 in amino acids: CASSSGTGTGANVLTF. The CDR3 nucleotides are TGTGCCAGCAGTTCGGGGACAGGGACTGGGGCCAACGTCCTGACTTTC.

The gene calls are TRBV19 and TRBJ1-5; D is unclear. The CDR3 is made up of 13 amino acids. V lost 7 bases and J 8 bases, leaving 15 bases between the germline ends. CDR1 LNHDA and CDR2 SQIVND come from the germline V gene (reference sequence). The chain's CDR3 is CASTMNLREPQHF. The CDR3 DNA reads TGTGCCAGTACTATGAACCTGCGGGAGCCCCAGCATTTT.

The chain uses TRBV24-1 and TRBJ1-2, with 8 positions matching TRBD1. CDR3 length: 15 amino acids. The trim removed 1 base at V and 5 bases at J, leaving 5 bases unmatched. Germline CDR1 KGHDR, CDR2 SFDVKD. The CDR3 DNA reads as TGTGCCACCAGTGATTTCTCAGGGGGCCGGTATGGCTACACCTTC. Protein: CATSDFSGGRYGYTF.

This chain joins TRBV5-1 and TRBJ2-3, with D uncertain. The CDR3 loop spans 16 amino acids. Trimming took 3 bases from V and 0 from J, leaving 14 bases between them. Germline V CDR1 and CDR2: SGHRS, YFSETQ. CDR3 nucleotides: TGCGCCAGCAGCTCCCGAGGTAGACTCAGCACAGATACGCAGTATTTT. Translation gives CASSSRGRLSTDTQYF.

The CDR3 sequence is CASSFTRSSYNEQFF. The CDR3 coding sequence is TGTGCCAGCAGCTTTACTAGAAGCTCCTACAATGAGCAGTTCTTC. The rearrangement joins TRBV11-3 to TRBJ2-1, with TRBD2 as a possible D gene (5 bases). The CDR3 length is 15 residues. Germline CDR1 SGHNT, CDR2 YENEEA. Trimming shortened V by 3 bases and J by 0 bases, and 9 bases separated the two germline ends.

This clone was counted a few times. The V and J genes are TRBV7-2 and TRBJ2-5; the D is unclear. CDR1 and CDR2 (germline): SGHTA, FQGNSA. V was clipped by 0 bases and J by 5 bases, with 7 bases between them. The CDR3 loop spans 13 amino acids. CDR3: CASSLARKETQYF. The CDR3 coding sequence is TGTGCCAGCAGCTTAGCGAGAAAGGAGACCCAGTACTTC.

This clone was recorded a few times. The gene calls are TRBV7-2 and TRBJ2-3; possibly TRBD2 for D (6 bases). V was clipped by 6 bases and J by 6 bases, with 16 bases between them. This CDR3 spans 14 amino acids. CDR1 is SGHTA and CDR2 is FQGNSA in the germline V gene. CDR3 region: CASRPGPGRDTQYF. The DNA of the CDR3 is TGTGCCAGCAGGCCGGGCCCTGGGAGGGATACGCAGTATTTT.

The rearrangement joins TRBV29-1 to TRBJ1-1; a weak D match, TRBD1 (6 bases). CDR3 size: 14 residues. Germline CDR1 is SQVTM and CDR2 is ANQGSEA. V shed 7 bases and J shed 1 base, with 16 bases lying between them. CDR3 bases: TGCAGCGCCACCTCCGTACAGGGGAACACTGAAGCTTTCTTT. It codes for CSATSVQGNTEAFF.

The V gene is TRBV19, the J gene TRBJ1-5; 8 nucleotides line up with TRBD1. There are 16 residues in the CDR3. The junction had 6 bases not matched to a gene; V was cut back by 5 bases and J by 0 bases. Germline V gives CDR1 LNHDA, CDR2 SQIVND (reference sequence). The CDR3 region has the DNA TGTGCCAGTAGTGGGGGACAGGTTTATAGCAATCAGCCCCAGCATTTT. Encoded protein: CASSGGQVYSNQPQHF.

The J gene is TRBJ1-1, the V gene TRBV5-1; 9 bases fit TRBD1. Germline V CDR1 and CDR2: SGHRS, YFSETQ. The V segment lost 0 bases and the J segment 4 bases; nucleotides outside the gene matches: 4. This CDR3 comprises 15 residues. The CDR3 coding sequence is TGCGCCAGCAGCTTGGGACAGGGGGTTTCCACTGAAGCTTTCTTT. The encoded protein is CASSLGQGVSTEAFF. Complete variable domain (other parts from reference TRBV5-1 and TRBJ1-1): KAGVTQTPRYLIKTRGQQVTLSCSPISGHRSVSWYQQTPGQGLQFLFEYFSETQRNKGNFPGRFSGRQFSNSRSEMNVSTLELGDSALYLCASSLGQGVSTEAFFGQGTRLTVV.

This clone occurred once. The gene calls are TRBV4-3 and TRBJ2-7; a possible D gene is TRBD2 (5 bases). The CDR3 spans 14 residues. Germline V gives CDR1 LGHNA, CDR2 YSLEER. Trimming removed 4 bases at V and 1 base at J, with 11 bases between. The CDR3 loop is CASSPRAGSYEQYF. The CDR3 bases are TGCGCCAGCAGCCCGAGGGCCGGGTCCTACGAGCAGTACTTC.

In the case of this clone: At the DNA level, this CDR3 is encoded by other sequences in the same sample as well. The V and J genes are TRBV6-5 and TRBJ1-3; possible D gene TRBD1, 5 bases. Germline V gene data show CDR1 as MNHEY and CDR2 as SVGAGI. The V and J ends lost 5 bases and 0 bases respectively, with 5 bases between them. This CDR3 is built from 13 residues. CDR3 coding DNA: TGTGCCAGCAGTCAGGGCTCTGGAAACACCATATATTTT. As protein: CASSQGSGNTIYF.